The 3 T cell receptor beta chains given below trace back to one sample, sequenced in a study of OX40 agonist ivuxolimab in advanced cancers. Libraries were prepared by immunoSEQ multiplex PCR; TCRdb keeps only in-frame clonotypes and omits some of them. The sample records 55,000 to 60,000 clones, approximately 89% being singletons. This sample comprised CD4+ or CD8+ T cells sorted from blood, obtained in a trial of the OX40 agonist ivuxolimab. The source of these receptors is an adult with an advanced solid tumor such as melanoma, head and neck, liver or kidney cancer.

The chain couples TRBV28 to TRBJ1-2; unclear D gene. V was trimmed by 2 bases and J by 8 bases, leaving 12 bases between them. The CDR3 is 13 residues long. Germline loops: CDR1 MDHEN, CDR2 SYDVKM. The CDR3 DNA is TGTGCCAGCAGTTTAGAGGGTATGAGAGGCTACACCTTC. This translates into CASSLEGMRGYTF.

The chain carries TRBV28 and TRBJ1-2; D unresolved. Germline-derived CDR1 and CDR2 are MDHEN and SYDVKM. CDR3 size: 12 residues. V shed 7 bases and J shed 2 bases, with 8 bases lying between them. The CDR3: CASNVVNYGYTF. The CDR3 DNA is TGTGCCAGCAACGTCGTCAACTATGGCTACACCTTC.

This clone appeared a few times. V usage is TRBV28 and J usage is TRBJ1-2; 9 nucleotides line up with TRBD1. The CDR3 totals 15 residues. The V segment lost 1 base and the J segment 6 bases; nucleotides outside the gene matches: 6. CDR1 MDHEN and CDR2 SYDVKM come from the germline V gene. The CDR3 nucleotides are TGTGCCAGCAGTTTATACCGGACAGGGGTGGATGGCTACACCTTC. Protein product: CASSLYRTGVDGYTF.